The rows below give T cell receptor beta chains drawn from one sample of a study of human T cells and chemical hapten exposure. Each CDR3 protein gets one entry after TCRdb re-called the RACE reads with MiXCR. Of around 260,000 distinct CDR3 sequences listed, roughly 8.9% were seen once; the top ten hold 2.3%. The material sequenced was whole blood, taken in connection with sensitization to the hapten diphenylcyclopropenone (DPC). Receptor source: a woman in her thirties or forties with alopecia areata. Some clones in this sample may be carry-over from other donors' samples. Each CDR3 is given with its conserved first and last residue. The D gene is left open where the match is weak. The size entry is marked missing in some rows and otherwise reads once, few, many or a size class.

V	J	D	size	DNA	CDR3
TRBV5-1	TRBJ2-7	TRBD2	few	TGCGCCAGCAGCCCGCATGGCGGGAGTACCTACGAGCAGTACTTC	CASSPHGGSTYEQYF
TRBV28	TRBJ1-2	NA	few	TGTGCCACCACCTCTAGATATGGCTACACCTTC	CATTSRYGYTF
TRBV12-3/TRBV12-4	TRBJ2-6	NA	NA	TGTGCCAGCAGTCAAGCCAGCCAGGGCCCTGGGGCCAACGTCCTGACTTTC	CASSQASQGPGANVLTF
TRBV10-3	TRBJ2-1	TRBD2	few	TGTGCCATCAGTGCCCAGCGGGAGGCGGAGTTCTTC	CAISAQREAEFF
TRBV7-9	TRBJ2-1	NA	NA	TGTGCCAGCAGCTTAGGTGTCGTTCTTTACAATGAGCAGTTCTTC	CASSLGVVLYNEQFF
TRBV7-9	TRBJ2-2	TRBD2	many	TGTGCCAGCAGCTCCCGGACTAGCGGGACCGGGGAGCTGTTTTTT	CASSSRTSGTGELFF
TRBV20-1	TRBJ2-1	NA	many	TGCAGTGCTAGATGGAGGGGGCTGCTTCTGGGTGAGCAGTTCTTC	CSARWRGLLLGEQFF
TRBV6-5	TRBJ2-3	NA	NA	TGTGCCAGCAGTTTAAACAGCCTGTCCACAGATACGCAGTATTTT	CASSLNSLSTDTQYF
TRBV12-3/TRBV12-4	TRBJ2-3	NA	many	TGTGCCAGCAGCCCCGACTCGATTAGCACAGATACGCAGTATTTT	CASSPDSISTDTQYF
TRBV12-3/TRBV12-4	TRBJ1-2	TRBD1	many	TGTGCCAGCAGTTTAGAGGGGGCCTATGGCTACACCTTC	CASSLEGAYGYTF
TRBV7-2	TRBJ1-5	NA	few	TGTGCCAGCAGCACTTCCTACAATCAGCCCCAGCATTTT	CASSTSYNQPQHF
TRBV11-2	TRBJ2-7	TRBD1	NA	TGTGCCAGCAGCTTAGCACAGGGGGCGCGTGAGCAGTACTTC	CASSLAQGAREQYF
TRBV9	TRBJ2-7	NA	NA	TGTGCCAGCAGCCTTGACAGGTACCACGAGCAGTACTTC	CASSLDRYHEQYF
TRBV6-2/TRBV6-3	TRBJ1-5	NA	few	TGTGCCAGCACAGGGGAGTCCAATCAGCCCCAGCATTTT	CASTGESNQPQHF
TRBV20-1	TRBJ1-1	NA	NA	TGCAGTGCTACCCGACCCCAAACGGGTGAAGCTTTCTTT	CSATRPQTGEAFF
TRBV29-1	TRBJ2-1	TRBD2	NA	TGCAGCGTCGGACTAGCGGGAGTTCGTGAGCAGTTCTTC	CSVGLAGVREQFF
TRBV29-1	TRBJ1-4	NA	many	TGCAGCGTTGGCGGGGTCCTGGGCCAAAAACTGTTTTTT	CSVGGVLGQKLFF